A selection of T cell receptor beta chains follows, all from one sample in a study of human T cells and chemical hapten exposure. Via MiXCR, TCRdb re-called the RACE reads, giving one row per CDR3 protein. The profile shows approximately 350,000 distinct CDR3 sequences, about 7% of them singletons. The specimen comprised whole blood, sampled in connection with sensitization to the hapten diphenylcyclopropenone (DPC). Receptor source: a woman between 18 and 30 years old with alopecia areata. Some clones in this sample may be carry-over from other donors' samples. Both conserved end residues are part of each CDR3. D genes are given only for firm matches. Not all rows give a size; the values are once, few, many and, for expanded clones, a class.

length: 14
D: TRBD1
V: TRBV24-1
J: TRBJ2-3
size: many
CDR3: CATSETGGTDTQYF
DNA: TGTGCCACCAGTGAAACAGGGGGCACAGATACGCAGTATTTT

length: 15
D: TRBD2
V: TRBV6-6
J: TRBJ2-2
size: many
CDR3: CASNSGGVNTGELFF
DNA: TGTGCCAGCAATTCCGGGGGGGTGAACACCGGGGAGCTGTTTTTT

length: 13
D: -
V: TRBV11-2
J: TRBJ1-1
size: -
CDR3: CASSLASYTEAFF
DNA: TGTGCCAGCAGCTTAGCCTCCTACACTGAAGCTTTCTTT

length: 12
D: -
V: TRBV7-9
J: TRBJ1-2
size: many
CDR3: CASSLNPYGYTF
DNA: TGTGCCAGCAGTTTGAATCCCTATGGCTACACCTTC

length: 15
D: -
V: TRBV27
J: TRBJ2-7
size: many
CDR3: CASSLGRWIWYEQYF
DNA: TGTGCCAGCAGTTTAGGGCGGTGGATCTGGTACGAGCAGTACTTC

length: 15
D: -
V: TRBV7-9
J: TRBJ1-6
size: many
CDR3: CASSLGEGEISPLHF
DNA: TGTGCCAGCAGCTTAGGCGAAGGGGAAATTTCACCCCTCCACTTT

length: 15
D: -
V: TRBV7-9
J: TRBJ2-1
size: -
CDR3: CASSFIPLSYNEQFF
DNA: TGTGCCAGCAGCTTTATACCCCTCTCCTACAATGAGCAGTTCTTC

length: 12
D: -
V: TRBV10-3
J: TRBJ2-5
size: few
CDR3: CAASSGEETQYF
DNA: TGTGCCGCCAGTTCCGGGGAAGAGACCCAGTACTTC

length: 16
D: TRBD1
V: TRBV28
J: TRBJ2-7
size: -
CDR3: CASSLLGGALNYEQYF
DNA: TGTGCCAGCAGTTTATTAGGGGGCGCCCTCAATTACGAGCAGTACTTC

length: 13
D: -
V: TRBV7-9
J: TRBJ1-3
size: -
CDR3: CASSFISGNTIYF
DNA: TGTGCCAGCAGCTTCATCTCTGGAAACACCATATATTTT

length: 12
D: -
V: TRBV28
J: TRBJ1-5
size: many
CDR3: CASNPLGQPQHF
DNA: TGTGCCAGCAACCCGTTGGGCCAGCCCCAGCATTTT

length: 16
D: -
V: TRBV3-1
J: TRBJ2-2
size: -
CDR3: CASSQEAGRRTGELFF
DNA: TGTGCCAGCAGCCAAGAAGCTGGGAGAAGGACCGGGGAGCTGTTTTTT

length: 14
D: -
V: TRBV4-2
J: TRBJ1-2
size: many
CDR3: CASSQDRQNYGYTF
DNA: TGTGCCAGCAGCCAAGATCGACAGAACTATGGCTACACCTTC

length: 13
D: -
V: TRBV10-3
J: TRBJ1-1
size: many
CDR3: CAISVHRNTEAFF
DNA: TGTGCCATCAGCGTACATCGGAACACTGAAGCTTTCTTT

length: 12
D: -
V: TRBV4-1
J: TRBJ2-6
size: many
CDR3: CASAAGANVLTF
DNA: TGCGCCAGCGCGGCTGGGGCCAACGTCCTGACTTTC

length: 16
D: TRBD1
V: TRBV27
J: TRBJ1-4
size: medium-sized
CDR3: CASSFPRRGPNEKLFF
DNA: TGTGCCAGCAGTTTTCCCCGGAGGGGGCCTAATGAAAAACTGTTTTTT

length: 15
D: -
V: TRBV20-1
J: TRBJ1-6
size: -
CDR3: CSASRGRLKDSPLHF
DNA: TGCAGTGCTAGTAGGGGACGGTTGAAGGATTCACCCCTCCACTTT

length: 12
D: -
V: TRBV29-1
J: TRBJ1-2
size: -
CDR3: CSVGTGYYGYTF
DNA: TGCAGCGTCGGAACAGGTTACTATGGCTACACCTTC

length: 13
D: -
V: TRBV20-1
J: TRBJ2-3
size: few
CDR3: CSARGETTDTQYF
DNA: TGCAGTGCTAGAGGGGAGACCACAGATACGCAGTATTTT

length: 16
D: TRBD1
V: TRBV6-2/TRBV6-3
J: TRBJ1-5
size: -
CDR3: CASSDRQGYDNQPQHF
DNA: TGTGCCAGCAGTGACCGACAGGGATATGACAATCAGCCCCAGCATTTT

length: 14
D: -
V: TRBV6-6
J: TRBJ2-1
size: many
CDR3: CASSSRGPYNEQFF
DNA: TGTGCCAGCAGTTCCAGGGGCCCCTACAATGAGCAGTTCTTC

length: 13
D: -
V: TRBV20-1
J: TRBJ2-3
size: -
CDR3: CSAKSGGTDTQYF
DNA: TGCAGTGCCAAGTCGGGGGGCACAGATACGCAGTATTTT